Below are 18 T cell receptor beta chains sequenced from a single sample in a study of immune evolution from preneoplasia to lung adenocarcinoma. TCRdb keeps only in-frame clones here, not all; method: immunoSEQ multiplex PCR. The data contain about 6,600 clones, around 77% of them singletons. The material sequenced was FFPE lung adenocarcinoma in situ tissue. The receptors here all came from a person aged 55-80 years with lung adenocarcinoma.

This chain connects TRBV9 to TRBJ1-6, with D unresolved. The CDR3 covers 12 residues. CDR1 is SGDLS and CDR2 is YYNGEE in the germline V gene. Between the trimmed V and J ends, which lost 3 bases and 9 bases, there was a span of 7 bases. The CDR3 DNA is TGTGCCAGCAGCGGGGCGGGTTCACCCCTCCACTTT. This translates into CASSGAGSPLHF.

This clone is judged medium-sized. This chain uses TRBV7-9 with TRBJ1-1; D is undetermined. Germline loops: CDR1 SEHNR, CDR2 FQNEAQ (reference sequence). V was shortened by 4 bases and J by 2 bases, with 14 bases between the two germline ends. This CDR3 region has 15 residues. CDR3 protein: CASSSYREQNTEAFF. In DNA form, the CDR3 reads TGTGCCAGCAGCTCTTACCGGGAACAAAACACTGAAGCTTTCTTT.

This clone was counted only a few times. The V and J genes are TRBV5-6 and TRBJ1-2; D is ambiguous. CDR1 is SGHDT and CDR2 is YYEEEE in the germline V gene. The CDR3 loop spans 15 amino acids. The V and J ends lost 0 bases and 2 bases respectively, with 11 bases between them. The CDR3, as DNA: TGTGCCAGCAGCTTGGACCCTGACAAGAACTATGGCTACACCTTC. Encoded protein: CASSLDPDKNYGYTF.

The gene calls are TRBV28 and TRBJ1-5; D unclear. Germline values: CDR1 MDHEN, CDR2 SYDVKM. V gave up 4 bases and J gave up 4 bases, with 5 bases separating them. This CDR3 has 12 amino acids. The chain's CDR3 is CASSSPNQPQHF. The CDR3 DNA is TGTGCCAGCAGTTCCCCGAATCAGCCCCAGCATTTT.

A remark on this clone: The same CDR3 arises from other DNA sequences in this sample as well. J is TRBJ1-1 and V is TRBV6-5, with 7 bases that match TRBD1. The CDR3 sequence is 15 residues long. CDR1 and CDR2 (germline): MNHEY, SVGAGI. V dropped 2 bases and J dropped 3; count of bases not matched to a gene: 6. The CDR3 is CASSYTTGEDTEAFF. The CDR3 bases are TGTGCCAGCAGTTACACAACAGGGGAGGACACTGAAGCTTTCTTT.

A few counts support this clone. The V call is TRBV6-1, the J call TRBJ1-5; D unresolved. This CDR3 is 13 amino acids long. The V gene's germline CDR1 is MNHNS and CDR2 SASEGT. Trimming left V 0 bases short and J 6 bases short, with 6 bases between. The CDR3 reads CASSEALGQPQHF. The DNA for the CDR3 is TGTGCCAGCAGTGAAGCCCTCGGTCAGCCCCAGCATTTT.

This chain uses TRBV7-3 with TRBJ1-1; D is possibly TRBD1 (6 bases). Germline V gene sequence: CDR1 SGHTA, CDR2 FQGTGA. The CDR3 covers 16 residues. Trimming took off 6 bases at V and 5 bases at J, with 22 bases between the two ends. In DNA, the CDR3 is TGTGCCAGCAGTTCCGGGACACGAGACCTGGGAACTGAAGCTTTCTTT. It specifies CASSSGTRDLGTEAFF.

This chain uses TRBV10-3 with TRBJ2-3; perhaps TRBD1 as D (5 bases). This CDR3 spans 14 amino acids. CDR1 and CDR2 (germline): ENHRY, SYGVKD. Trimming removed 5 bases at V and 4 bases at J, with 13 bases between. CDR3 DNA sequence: TGTGCCATCAGTTTGCAGGGCTCGGCAGATACGCAGTATTTT. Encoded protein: CAISLQGSADTQYF.

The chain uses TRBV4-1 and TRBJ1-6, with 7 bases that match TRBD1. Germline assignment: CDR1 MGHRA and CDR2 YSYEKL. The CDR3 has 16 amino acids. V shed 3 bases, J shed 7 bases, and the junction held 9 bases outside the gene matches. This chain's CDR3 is CASSHINRDRNSPLHF. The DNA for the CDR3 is TGCGCCAGCAGCCACATTAACCGGGACAGAAATTCACCCCTCCACTTT.

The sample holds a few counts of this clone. CDR3 DNA: TGTGCTAGTGGTTTGGTAATGAGGGGGGGGCCAGTTTTGAACACCGGGGAGCTGTTTTTT. It translates to CASGLVMRGGPVLNTGELFF. The chain links TRBV12-5 to TRBJ2-2; perhaps TRBD2 as D (7 bases). V was clipped by 0 bases and J by 1 base, with 21 bases between them. Germline loops: CDR1 LGHNT, CDR2 FRNRAP. The CDR3 has 20 residues.

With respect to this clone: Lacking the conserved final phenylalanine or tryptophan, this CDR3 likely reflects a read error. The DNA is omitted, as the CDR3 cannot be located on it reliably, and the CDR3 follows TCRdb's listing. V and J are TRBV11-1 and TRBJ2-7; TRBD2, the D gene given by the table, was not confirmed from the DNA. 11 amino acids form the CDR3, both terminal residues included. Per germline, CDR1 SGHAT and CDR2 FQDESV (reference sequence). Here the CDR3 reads CASSSGGGVYA.

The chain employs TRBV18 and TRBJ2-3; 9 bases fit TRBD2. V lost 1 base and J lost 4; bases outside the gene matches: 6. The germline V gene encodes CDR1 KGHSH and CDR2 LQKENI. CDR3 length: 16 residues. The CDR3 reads CASSPLPSGVADTQYF. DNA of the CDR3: TGTGCCAGCTCACCACTCCCTAGCGGGGTCGCAGATACGCAGTATTTT.

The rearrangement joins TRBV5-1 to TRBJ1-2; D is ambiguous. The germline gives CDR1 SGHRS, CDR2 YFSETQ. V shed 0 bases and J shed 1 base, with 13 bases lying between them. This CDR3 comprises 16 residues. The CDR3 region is CASSLALQVSNYGYTF. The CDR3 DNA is TGCGCCAGCAGCTTGGCCCTTCAAGTCAGTAACTATGGCTACACCTTC. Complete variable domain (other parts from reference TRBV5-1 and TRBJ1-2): KAGVTQTPRYLIKTRGQQVTLSCSPISGHRSVSWYQQTPGQGLQFLFEYFSETQRNKGNFPGRFSGRQFSNSRSEMNVSTLELGDSALYLCASSLALQVSNYGYTFGSGTRLTVV.

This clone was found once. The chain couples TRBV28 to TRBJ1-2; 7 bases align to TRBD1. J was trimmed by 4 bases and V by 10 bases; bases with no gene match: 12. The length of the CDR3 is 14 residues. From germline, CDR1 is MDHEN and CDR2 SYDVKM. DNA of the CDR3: TGTGCCACCCTTCCAGGGGGAAATACCTATGGCTACACCTTC. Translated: CATLPGGNTYGYTF.

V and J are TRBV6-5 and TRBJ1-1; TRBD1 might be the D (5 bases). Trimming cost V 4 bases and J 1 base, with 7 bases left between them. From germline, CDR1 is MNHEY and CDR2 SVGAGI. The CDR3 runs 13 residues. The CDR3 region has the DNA TGTGCCAGCAGTTTACAGGCGAACACTGAAGCTTTCTTT. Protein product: CASSLQANTEAFF.

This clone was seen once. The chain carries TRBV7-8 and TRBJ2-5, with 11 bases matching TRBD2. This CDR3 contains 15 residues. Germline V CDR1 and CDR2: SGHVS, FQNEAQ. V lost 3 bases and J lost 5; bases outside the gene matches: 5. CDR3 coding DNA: TGTGCCAGCAGCTTTAGCGGGGGGGCGTTTGAGACCCAGTACTTC. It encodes CASSFSGGAFETQYF. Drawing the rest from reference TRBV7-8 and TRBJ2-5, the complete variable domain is GAGVSQSPRYKVAKRGQDVALRCDPISGHVSLFWYQQALGQGPEFLTYFQNEAQLDKSGLPSDRFFAERPEGSVSTLKIQRTQQEDSAVYLCASSFSGGAFETQYFGPGTRLLVL.

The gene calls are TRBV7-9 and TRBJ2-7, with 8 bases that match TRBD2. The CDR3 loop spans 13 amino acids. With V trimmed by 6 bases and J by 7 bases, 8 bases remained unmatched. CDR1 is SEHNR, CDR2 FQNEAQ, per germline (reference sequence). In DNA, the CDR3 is TGTGCCAGCAGATACCCCGGGGGGGAAGAGCAGTACTTC. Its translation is CASRYPGGEEQYF.

The CDR3 region has the DNA TGTGCCATCTCAGACCCCACCGCAGATACGCAGTATTTT. Translated: CAISDPTADTQYF. The gene calls are TRBV10-3 and TRBJ2-3; D is unresolved. The CDR3 has 13 residues. V lost 8 bases and J 4 bases, leaving 13 bases between the germline ends. CDR1 and CDR2 from the germline V gene are ENHRY and SYGVKD.